This T cell receptor beta chain derives from a study of blood T cells in healthy people across ages (dated by TCRdb to about 2015). Concerning the study at large: Template switching captured roughly one uniquely barcoded TCR beta cDNA molecule per two T cells in model experiments. To avoid experimental bias, donors of different ages were spread randomly across the sequencing lanes. The donors were split into four age groups: young (average around 15 years), middle-aged (roughly 42), aged (approximately 59) and long-lived (roughly 77). For two donors (one aged 18 to 29 and one aged 80 or older), the study analyzed two additional independent replicas of 1 million unique cDNA reads from the same blood draw. The study measured age-related changes in TCR beta repertoire diversity using deep sequencing normalized with unique cDNA molecular identifiers. General findings and caveats noted by the study authors: Conclusive comparison of naive and antigen-experienced compartments was prevented by the profiling of bulk unsorted PBMCs. As age increased, observed TCR beta diversity per million T cells dropped in a roughly linear way, and a significant reduction was already evident by age around 41. Estimates of total diversity based on one million sequenced T cells were considered lower bounds and underestimates. Donor CMV infection status was unknown, potentially confounding age-related changes in expanded clonotypes. Observed TCR beta diversity correlated strongly with the percentage of naive T cells measured by flow cytometry. The long-lived group showed more naive CD4+ T cells, fewer expanded clones and increased TCR diversity than the aged group, suggesting age selection.

Systemically healthy Caucasian individuals from Russia, 35 to 40 in total and aged about 6 to 95 years, were included as donors. Ten milliliters of peripheral blood were drawn from each donor into EDTA-treated Vacutainer tubes. Ficoll-Paque density-gradient centrifugation was used to isolate PBMCs, with at least 6.5 million obtained per sample. Trizol reagent was used to extract total RNA from PBMCs, with at least 6 micrograms per sample. The percentages of naive CD45RAhigh/CD27high T cells were determined by flow cytometry on a PBMC aliquot from every donor. V is trimmed back by 2 bases and J by 8 bases, and the junction contains 7 bases that no gene match accounts for. Reading the germline V gene gives CDR1 SGHTA and CDR2 FQGTGA. From the cysteine through the phenylalanine, the CDR3 covers 15 amino acids. The DNA shown is the 45-base CDR3, in frame from base 1. Comments on this clonotype: Its antigen remains unidentified. The sample holds no much larger clone one base away, and base qualities are not on file.

The library came from 5' RACE. The data were produced on an Illumina HiSeq 2500. A second about 7 to 12 cycle PCR used a sample-barcoded 5' primer and a J-beta primer mix. A unique molecular identifier was introduced onto each TCR beta cDNA molecule by a template-switch 5' adaptor carrying 12 random nucleotides. At least 2.5 million CDR3-containing paired-end reads were obtained from each sample. First-strand cDNA was synthesized from all RNA with the Mint cDNA synthesis kit, primed by a TRBC-specific oligonucleotide. Following uracil-DNA glycosylase treatment, a first 18-cycle PCR with universal primers M1SS and BC2_uni_R was performed on all cDNA. The source study handled its data this way. For normalization, 1 million high-quality reads were randomly selected from each sample, with every read carrying a distinct molecular identifier. Instead of being binned into consensus sequences, reads that shared molecular identifiers were thrown out. MiTCR, with a Q25 quality threshold and the strictest error-elimination algorithm, was used for CDR3 identification, clonotype clustering and error correction. A nonparametric unseen species model using Euler transformation provided a lower-bound estimate of total TCR beta diversity. The public reads were reprocessed in TCRdb via fastp at Q25 and MiXCR, keeping in-frame beta chains. Each record represents a unique CDR3 protein, reported with the most common genes and DNA among its rows. Here the V and J calls rest on TCRdb's processing, not on the authors' analysis. Counted in this sample were 600,000 to 1,000,000 distinct CDR3 sequences; over 45% of them appeared once. The ten largest account for 22% of the sample.

The sequence derives from a man aged 30-40 years in good health. Sequenced: blood. This chain is built from TRBV7-3 and TRBJ2-1; 9 bases in between match TRBD2. CDR3 protein: CASSLAGLAAHEQFF. The nucleotide sequence is TGTGCCAGCAGCTTAGCGGGACTAGCCGCCCATGAGCAGTTCTTC. Supplemented by the reference TRBV7-3 and TRBJ2-1 proteins around the CDR3, the complete variable domain is GAGVSQTPSNKVTEKGKYVELRCDPISGHTALYWYRQSLGQGPEFLIYFQGTGAADDSGLPNDRFFAVRPEGSVSTLKIQRTERGDSAVYLCASSLAGLAAHEQFFGPGTRLTVL.